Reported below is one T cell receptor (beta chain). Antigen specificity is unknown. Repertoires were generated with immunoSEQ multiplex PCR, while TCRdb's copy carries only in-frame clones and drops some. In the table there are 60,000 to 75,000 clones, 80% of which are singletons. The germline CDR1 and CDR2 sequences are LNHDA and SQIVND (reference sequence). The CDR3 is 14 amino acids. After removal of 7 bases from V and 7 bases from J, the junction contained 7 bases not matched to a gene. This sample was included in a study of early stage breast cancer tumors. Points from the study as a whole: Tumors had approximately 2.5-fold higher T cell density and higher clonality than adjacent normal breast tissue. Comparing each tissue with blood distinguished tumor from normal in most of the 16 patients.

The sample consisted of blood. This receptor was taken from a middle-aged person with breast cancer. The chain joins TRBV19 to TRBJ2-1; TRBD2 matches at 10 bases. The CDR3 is CASTPAGGKNEQFF. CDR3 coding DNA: TGTGCCAGTACCCCAGCGGGAGGGAAGAATGAGCAGTTCTTC.